The present entry profiles one T cell receptor beta chain with its context. These data come from a study of shared clonotypes between healthy human individuals. This table comes from immunoSEQ multiplex PCR, and its TCRdb copy is limited to in-frame clones, with some not included. The repertoire includes 2 million to 2.5 million clones, 85% to 95% of them detected once, and about 0.41% sits in the top ten. Germline loops: CDR1 MRHNA, CDR2 SNTAGT. The CDR3 is 14 residues long. Trimming stripped 4 bases from V and 7 bases from J, with 13 bases between. Donors were healthy HIV-negative adults without recent acute infections or vaccinations.

This TCR was sampled from a man aged 18 to 29 in good health. Some clones in this sample may be carry-over from other donors' samples. The chain recombines TRBV6-4 with TRBJ2-2; no firm D call. Sample: naive CD4+ T cells from PBMCs. Regarding subset: CD45RA+ positively selected. The CDR3 DNA sequence: TGTGCCAGCAGTGCCGAAAAGGACCGCGGGGAGCTGTTTTTT. Its translation is CASSAEKDRGELFF.